Presented here are 30 T cell receptor beta chains from one specimen sequenced in a study of naive and memory T cell subsets. The beta constant-region primer was an equimolar mix of two oligonucleotides covering TRBC1 and TRBC2. Nested alpha and beta constant-region primers with the SP2 primer drove four PCR rounds on ligated cDNA. TCRdb re-called the UMI-ligation and nested PCR reads through MiXCR, storing one row per CDR3 protein. The sample contains around 17,000 distinct CDR3 sequences, roughly 8.7% of which appear only once. Sequencing was carried out using central memory CD8+ T cells from blood. All receptors derive from a human donor in good health.

This clonotype counts as medium-sized. This chain connects TRBV20-1 to TRBJ2-1; the match to TRBD2 covers 8 bases. The CDR3 covers 14 residues. Germline values: CDR1 DFQATT, CDR2 SNEGSKA (reference sequence). Germline trimming cut 5 bases from V and 2 bases from J; bases unmatched to any gene: 5. The CDR3 spells CSAEREIAYNEQFF. The CDR3 coding sequence is TGCAGTGCTGAGCGGGAGATTGCCTACAATGAGCAGTTCTTC.

The chain uses TRBV4-3 and TRBJ2-3, with 10 bases identical to TRBD2. This CDR3 contains 17 residues. Germline values: CDR1 LGHNA, CDR2 YSLEER. Losses at the gene ends were 5 bases for V and 2 bases for J; bases not matched to a gene: 10. CDR3 region: CASSGTPSGGYTDTQYF. DNA for the CDR3: TGCGCCAGCAGCGGAACCCCTAGCGGGGGATACACAGATACGCAGTATTTT.

This clonotype appeared a few times. The rearrangement uses TRBV5-1 and TRBJ2-1; no reliable D call. Trimming removed 4 bases from V and 4 bases from J, with 6 bases in between. In germline, CDR1 is SGHRS, CDR2 YFSETQ. This CDR3 contains 12 residues. CDR3 region: CASSPNYNEQFF. In DNA form, the CDR3 reads TGCGCCAGCAGCCCTAATTACAATGAGCAGTTCTTC.

This clonotype was seen only a few times. The J gene is TRBJ1-2, the V gene TRBV4-3; possible D gene TRBD1, 5 bases. V was shortened by 2 bases and J by 2 bases, with 12 bases between the two germline ends. CDR1 is LGHNA and CDR2 is YSLEER in the germline V gene. This CDR3 region has 15 residues. This chain's CDR3 is CASSQPGTLNYGYTF. The CDR3 DNA follows: TGCGCCAGCAGCCAACCGGGGACTCTCAACTATGGCTACACCTTC.

The chain joins TRBV11-2 to TRBJ2-7; 7 nucleotides line up with TRBD2. Per germline, CDR1 SGHAT and CDR2 FQNNGV. The CDR3 is made up of 17 amino acids. Unmatched junction bases numbered 10, after V lost 2 bases and J lost 0 bases. The CDR3 region is CASSLSSGGLSSYEQYF. CDR3 in DNA: TGTGCCAGCAGCTTATCTAGCGGCGGTCTTAGCTCCTACGAGCAGTACTTC.

To note about this clonotype: Since a much larger clone is just one base distant, this may be a read error. This chain connects TRBV27 to TRBJ2-3; TRBD2 matches at 12 bases. This CDR3 is 14 amino acids long. In germline, CDR1 is MNHEY, CDR2 SMNVEV (reference sequence). V dropped 6 bases and J dropped 6; count of bases not matched to a gene: 4. The CDR3 DNA sequence: TGTGCCAGCAGGTTCGGGACTAGCGGGGATACGCAGTATTTT. This sequence encodes CASRFGTSGDTQYF.

This clonotype was observed a handful of times. J is TRBJ2-7 and V is TRBV11-2; TRBD2 might be the D (6 bases). The CDR3 contains 14 residues. The V gene lost 2 bases and the J gene lost 5 bases, with 13 bases spanning the gap. Germline CDR1 reads SGHAT; CDR2 reads FQNNGV. CDR3 coding DNA: TGTGCCAGCAGCTTATGGGCCGGAGGGAACGAGCAGTACTTC. Residues: CASSLWAGGNEQYF.

This clonotype was recorded at least ten times. The chain recombines TRBV12-3 or TRBV12-4 with TRBJ2-6, with 9 bases that match TRBD1. With V trimmed by 4 bases and J by 0 bases, 1 base remained unmatched. This CDR3 comprises 16 residues. In DNA, the CDR3 is TGTGCCAGCAGTTGGGGACAGGGCTCTGGGGCCAACGTCCTGACTTTC. Translated, it gives CASSWGQGSGANVLTF.

DNA for the CDR3: TGTGCCAGCAGCAAATGGCCAGATCCGGGACTAGCGGCCTTCGAGCAGTACTTC. Translating gives CASSKWPDPGLAAFEQYF. The chain recombines TRBV21-1 with TRBJ2-7; the D call TRBD2 from the table was never checked on the DNA. TRBV21-1 is tagged as a pseudogene. This CDR3 has 18 residues.

This clonotype was recorded many times. The J gene is TRBJ2-5, the V gene TRBV29-1; tentatively, D is TRBD2 (5 bases). CDR1 and CDR2 (germline): SQVTM, ANQGSEA. V lost 6 bases and J 5 bases, leaving 16 bases between the germline ends. This CDR3 contains 13 residues. The chain's CDR3 is CSVDQTERETQYF. The CDR3 region has the DNA TGCAGCGTGGACCAGACGGAGCGGGAGACCCAGTACTTC.

The chain carries TRBV7-9 and TRBJ2-5, with 9 bases fitting TRBD2. CDR3 size: 13 residues. V dropped 3 bases and J dropped 5; count of bases not matched to a gene: 1. Looked up from germline, CDR1 is SEHNR and CDR2 is FQNEAQ (reference sequence). The DNA of the CDR3 is TGTGCCAGCAGCTTGACTAGCGGCGAGACCCAGTACTTC. Encoded protein: CASSLTSGETQYF.

This clonotype was seen many times. This chain connects TRBV4-3 to TRBJ2-7, with 9 bases identical to TRBD2. Germline trimming cut 0 bases from V and 7 bases from J; bases unmatched to any gene: 7. Germline V CDR1 and CDR2: LGHNA, YSLEER. The CDR3 loop spans 15 amino acids. The CDR3 region is CASSQDRLAGLEQYF. The CDR3 DNA reads as TGCGCCAGCAGCCAAGATCGGCTAGCGGGGTTGGAGCAGTACTTC.

In its sample, this clonotype was seen a few times. The V gene is TRBV12-3 or TRBV12-4, the J gene TRBJ2-7, with D unclear. Trimming took off 5 bases at V and 5 bases at J, with 10 bases between the two ends. CDR3 size: 12 residues. Here the CDR3 reads CASSPARNEQYF. The CDR3 DNA reads TGTGCCAGCAGTCCCGCCAGGAACGAGCAGTACTTC.

The chain links TRBV12-3 or TRBV12-4 to TRBJ1-1, with D hard to call. The V end was cut by 6 bases, the J end by 9 bases, with 14 bases between. The CDR3 runs 12 residues. The CDR3 region is CASRPVTGQAFF. In nucleotides, the CDR3 is TGTGCCAGCAGACCAGTGACCGGTCAAGCTTTCTTT.

Comment on this clonotype: Germline and junction disagree at one end, which may indicate a read error. The chain recombines TRBV19 with TRBJ2-6; either TRBD1 or TRBD2 may fit D (6 bases each). CDR1 LNHDA and CDR2 SQIVND come from the germline V gene (reference sequence). This CDR3 is built from 17 residues. The CDR3 DNA sequence: TGTGCCAGTAGTATCTTTTCGTGGGGCTCGGGGGCCAACATCCTGACTTTC. Its protein is CASSIFSWGSGANILTF.

This clonotype turned up a few times. The gene calls are TRBV4-3 and TRBJ2-7; 7 bases are a match to TRBD2. The CDR3 contains 16 residues. Germline V lookup: CDR1 LGHNA, CDR2 YSLEER. Trimming cost V 0 bases and J 3 bases; bases outside gene matches: 8. CDR3 region: CASSQEIGLGNYEQYF. Written as DNA, the CDR3 is TGCGCCAGCAGCCAAGAAATTGGACTAGGAAACTACGAGCAGTACTTC.

The CDR3 nucleotides are TGTGCCAGCAGCTTGGGGCAGGGGGGAACCTACGAGCAGTACTTC. Amino acid sequence: CASSLGQGGTYEQYF. The genes are TRBV5-6 and TRBJ2-7; weak D call: TRBD1 (7 bases). V was shortened by 0 bases and J by 2 bases, with 12 bases between the two germline ends. Germline V gene sequence: CDR1 SGHDT, CDR2 YYEEEE. The CDR3 is made up of 15 amino acids.

The chain links TRBV29-1 to TRBJ2-2; no clear D. Germline V gene sequence: CDR1 SQVTM, CDR2 ANQGSEA. The CDR3 sequence is 13 residues long. With 7 bases removed from V and 2 bases from J, the gap between germline ends came to 11 bases. The CDR3, as DNA: TGCAGCGCCTTGGCCCTAAACACCGGGGAGCTGTTTTTT. Encoded protein: CSALALNTGELFF.

This clonotype turned up a few times. The V gene is TRBV15, the J gene TRBJ2-1; D is unclear. Trimming removed 5 bases from V and 8 bases from J, with 16 bases in between. Germline V gene sequence: CDR1 LNHNV, CDR2 YYDKDF (reference sequence). CDR3 size: 14 residues. CDR3 residues: CATSGTTSEDEQFF. The DNA of the CDR3 is TGTGCCACCAGCGGAACGACTTCCGAGGATGAGCAGTTCTTC.

The chain recombines TRBV11-2 with TRBJ2-5; D is unresolved. Trimming left V 6 bases short and J 2 bases short, with 16 bases between. The CDR3 is 15 amino acids. Per germline, CDR1 SGHAT and CDR2 FQNNGV. The CDR3: CASRPLRDTQETQYF. The CDR3 DNA reads TGTGCCAGCAGACCCCTTCGAGACACGCAAGAGACCCAGTACTTC.

This clonotype appeared many times. The J gene is TRBJ2-3, the V gene TRBV7-2; maybe TRBD2 (6 bases). The germline V and J ends were trimmed by 1 base and 4 bases, with 18 bases remaining between them. The length of the CDR3 is 17 residues. The germline CDR1 and CDR2 sequences are SGHTA and FQGNSA. The CDR3 sequence: CASSLGGYGTGADTQYF. The CDR3 DNA sequence: TGTGCCAGCAGCTTAGGGGGCTACGGGACGGGGGCAGATACGCAGTATTTT.

This clonotype was observed a few times. V usage is TRBV7-9 and J usage is TRBJ2-7; 10 bases agree with TRBD1. The ends lost 4 bases at V and 4 bases at J; junction bases unmatched: 7. The CDR3 has 15 amino acids. Germline CDR1 reads SEHNR; CDR2 reads FQNEAQ (reference sequence). Here the CDR3 reads CASSSPGQGMYEQYF. Here the CDR3 DNA reads TGTGCCAGCAGCTCGCCGGGACAGGGGATGTACGAGCAGTACTTC.

Ten or more counts support this clonotype. This rearrangement joins TRBV7-8 to TRBJ2-3; the D gene is possibly TRBD1 (6 bases). Germline values: CDR1 SGHVS, CDR2 FQNEAQ. The CDR3 spans 14 residues. Trimming pared 5 bases from V and 4 bases from J, leaving 13 bases between. Here the CDR3 DNA reads TGTGCCAGCAGCGCCAACAGGGAACCAGATACGCAGTATTTT. Protein sequence: CASSANREPDTQYF.

In this sample, this clonotype turned up many times. V usage is TRBV9 and J usage is TRBJ2-1; D is uncertain. The length of the CDR3 is 13 residues. Looked up from germline, CDR1 is SGDLS and CDR2 is YYNGEE. V lost 0 bases and J lost 9, with 10 bases in between. This CDR3 is CASSVVDEREQFF. CDR3 DNA sequence: TGTGCCAGCAGCGTAGTTGACGAACGTGAGCAGTTCTTC.

This clonotype was recorded at least ten times. This chain links TRBV6-1 with TRBJ2-3; possible D gene TRBD2, 6 bases. Germline V gives CDR1 MNHNS, CDR2 SASEGT. The CDR3 extends over 15 amino acids. V dropped 0 bases and J dropped 4 bases, with 11 bases sitting between them. The CDR3 spells CASSEAGTGADTQYF. In nucleotides, the CDR3 is TGTGCCAGCAGTGAAGCTGGGACTGGCGCAGATACGCAGTATTTT.

This clonotype came up a few times. The chain uses TRBV12-3 or TRBV12-4 and TRBJ1-1; weak D call: TRBD1 (5 bases). The V end lost 3 bases, the J end lost 6 bases, and 8 bases lay between the germline ends. This CDR3 region has 12 residues. CDR3 loop: CASSLGEAEAFF. The CDR3 DNA follows: TGTGCCAGCAGTTTGGGGGAGGCTGAAGCTTTCTTT.

This clonotype appeared many times. The V and J genes are TRBV20-1 and TRBJ2-7; 12 bases are shared with TRBD1. Trimming took 1 base from V and 4 from J; bases not matched to a gene: 5. Germline CDR1 DFQATT, CDR2 SNEGSKA (reference sequence). The CDR3 runs to 15 residues. The CDR3 sequence: CSARAGTGGGYEQYF. In DNA, the CDR3 is TGCAGTGCTAGAGCCGGGACAGGGGGCGGGTACGAGCAGTACTTC.

The chain has TRBV29-1 and TRBJ2-3; 9 bases are a match to TRBD1. With V trimmed by 0 bases and J by 2 bases, 9 bases remained unmatched. The CDR3 consists of 17 residues. Germline loops: CDR1 SQVTM, CDR2 ANQGSEA. Here the CDR3 reads CSVEEAGDRENTDTQYF. The DNA of the CDR3 is TGCAGCGTTGAAGAGGCCGGGGACAGGGAGAACACAGATACGCAGTATTTT.

V is TRBV9 and J is TRBJ2-1; D is perhaps TRBD2 (6 bases). From germline, CDR1 is SGDLS and CDR2 YYNGEE. V shed 3 bases and J shed 3 bases, with 13 bases lying between them. The CDR3 contains 15 residues. Written as DNA, the CDR3 is TGTGCCAGCAGCGATAATACGGGGGACTACAATGAGCAGTTCTTC. This sequence encodes CASSDNTGDYNEQFF.

A few counts support this clonotype. This chain joins TRBV13 and TRBJ2-2; a possible D gene is TRBD1 (5 bases). V was shortened by 5 bases and J by 6 bases, with 13 bases between the two germline ends. The CDR3 spans 14 residues. Per the germline V gene, CDR1 is PRHDT and CDR2 is FYEKMQ (reference sequence). The CDR3 nucleotides read TGTGCCAGCAGCCCCGATTGGGGCCCCGGGGAGCTGTTTTTT. Protein product: CASSPDWGPGELFF.